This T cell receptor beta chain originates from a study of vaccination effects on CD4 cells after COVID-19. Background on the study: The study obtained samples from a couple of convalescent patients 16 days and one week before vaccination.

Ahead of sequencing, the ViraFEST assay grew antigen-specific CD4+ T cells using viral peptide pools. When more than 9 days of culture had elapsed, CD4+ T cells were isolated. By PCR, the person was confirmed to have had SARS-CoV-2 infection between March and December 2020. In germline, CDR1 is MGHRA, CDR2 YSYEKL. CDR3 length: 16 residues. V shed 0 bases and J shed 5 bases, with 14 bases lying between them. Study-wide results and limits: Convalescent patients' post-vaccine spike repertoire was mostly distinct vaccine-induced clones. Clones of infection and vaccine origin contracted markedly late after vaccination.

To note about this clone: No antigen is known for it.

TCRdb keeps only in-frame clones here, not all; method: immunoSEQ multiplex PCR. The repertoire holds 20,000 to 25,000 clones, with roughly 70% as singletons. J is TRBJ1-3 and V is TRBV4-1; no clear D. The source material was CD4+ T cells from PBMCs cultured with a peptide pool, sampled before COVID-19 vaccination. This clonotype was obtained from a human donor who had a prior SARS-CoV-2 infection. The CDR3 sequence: CASSQDGPDGRNTIYF. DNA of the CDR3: TGCGCCAGCAGCCAAGATGGGCCGGACGGACGAAACACCATATATTTT.